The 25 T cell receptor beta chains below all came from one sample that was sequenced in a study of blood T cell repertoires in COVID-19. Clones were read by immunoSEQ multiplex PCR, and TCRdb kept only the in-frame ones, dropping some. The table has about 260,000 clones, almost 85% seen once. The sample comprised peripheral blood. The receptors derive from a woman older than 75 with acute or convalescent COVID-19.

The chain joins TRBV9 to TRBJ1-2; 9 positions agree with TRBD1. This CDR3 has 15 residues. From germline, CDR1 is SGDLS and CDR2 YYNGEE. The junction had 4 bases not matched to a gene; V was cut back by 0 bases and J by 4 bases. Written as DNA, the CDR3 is TGTGCCAGCAGCGTAGAGGGACAGGGTATCTATGGCTACACCTTC. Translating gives CASSVEGQGIYGYTF.

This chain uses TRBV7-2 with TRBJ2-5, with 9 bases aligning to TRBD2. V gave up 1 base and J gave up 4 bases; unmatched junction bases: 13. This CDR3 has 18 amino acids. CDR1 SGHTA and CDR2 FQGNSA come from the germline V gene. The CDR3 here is CASSLVGGGAGIRETQYF. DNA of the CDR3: TGTGCCAGCAGCTTAGTAGGCGGGGGGGCCGGTATAAGAGAGACCCAGTACTTC.

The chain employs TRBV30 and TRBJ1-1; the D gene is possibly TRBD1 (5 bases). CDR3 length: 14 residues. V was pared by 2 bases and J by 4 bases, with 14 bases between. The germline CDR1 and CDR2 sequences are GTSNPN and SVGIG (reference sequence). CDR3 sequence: CAWSQSGLATEAFF. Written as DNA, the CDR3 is TGTGCCTGGAGTCAGTCAGGGTTGGCCACTGAAGCTTTCTTT.

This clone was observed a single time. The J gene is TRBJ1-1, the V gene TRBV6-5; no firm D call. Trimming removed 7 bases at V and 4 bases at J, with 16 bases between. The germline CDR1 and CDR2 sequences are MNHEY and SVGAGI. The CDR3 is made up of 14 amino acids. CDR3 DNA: TGTGCCAGCACCATCAGCCGGGGAGGCACTGAAGCTTTCTTT. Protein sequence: CASTISRGGTEAFF.

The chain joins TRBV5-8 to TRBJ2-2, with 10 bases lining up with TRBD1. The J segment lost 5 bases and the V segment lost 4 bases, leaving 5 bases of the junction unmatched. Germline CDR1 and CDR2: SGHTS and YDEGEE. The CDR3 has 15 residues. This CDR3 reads CASSKRDRGTGELFF. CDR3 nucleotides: TGTGCCAGCAGCAAAAGGGACAGGGGTACCGGGGAGCTGTTTTTT.

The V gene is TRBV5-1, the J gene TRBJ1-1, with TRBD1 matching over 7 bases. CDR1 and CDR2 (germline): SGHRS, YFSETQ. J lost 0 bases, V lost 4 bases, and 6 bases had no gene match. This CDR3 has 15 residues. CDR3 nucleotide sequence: TGCGCCAGCAGCGAAACCGGGACAGTGAACACTGAAGCTTTCTTT. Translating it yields CASSETGTVNTEAFF. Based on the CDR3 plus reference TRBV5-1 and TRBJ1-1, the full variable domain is KAGVTQTPRYLIKTRGQQVTLSCSPISGHRSVSWYQQTPGQGLQFLFEYFSETQRNKGNFPGRFSGRQFSNSRSEMNVSTLELGDSALYLCASSETGTVNTEAFFGQGTRLTVV.

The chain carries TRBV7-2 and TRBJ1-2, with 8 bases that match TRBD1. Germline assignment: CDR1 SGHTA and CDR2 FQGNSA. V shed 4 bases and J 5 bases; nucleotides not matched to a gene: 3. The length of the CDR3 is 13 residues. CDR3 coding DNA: TGTGCCAGCAGCTCGGACAGGGTATATGGCTACACCTTC. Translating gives CASSSDRVYGYTF.

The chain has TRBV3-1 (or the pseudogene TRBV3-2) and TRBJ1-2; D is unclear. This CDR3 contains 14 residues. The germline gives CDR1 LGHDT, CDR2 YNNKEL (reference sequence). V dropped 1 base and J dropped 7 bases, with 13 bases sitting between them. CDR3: CASSQVPRMGGYTF. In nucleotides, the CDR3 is TGTGCCAGCAGCCAAGTCCCCAGGATGGGTGGCTACACCTTC.

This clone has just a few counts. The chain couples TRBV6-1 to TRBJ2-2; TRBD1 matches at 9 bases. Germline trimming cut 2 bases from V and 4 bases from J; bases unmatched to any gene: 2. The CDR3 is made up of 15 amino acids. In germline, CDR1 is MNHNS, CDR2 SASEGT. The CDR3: CASSENRGRTGELFF. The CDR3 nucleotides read TGTGCCAGCAGTGAAAACAGGGGGCGCACCGGGGAGCTGTTTTTT.

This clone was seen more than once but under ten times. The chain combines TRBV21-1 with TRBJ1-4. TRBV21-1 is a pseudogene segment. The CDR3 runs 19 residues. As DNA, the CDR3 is TGTGCCAGCAGCAAAGCGGGACGGGAGTCTTTAGGAACTAATGAAAAACTGTTTTTT. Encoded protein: CASSKAGRESLGTNEKLFF.

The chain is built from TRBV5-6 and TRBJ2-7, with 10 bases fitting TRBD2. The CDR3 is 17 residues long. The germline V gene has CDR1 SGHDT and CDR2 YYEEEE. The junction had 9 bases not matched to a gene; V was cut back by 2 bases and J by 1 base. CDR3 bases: TGTGCCAGCAGCTTCTTCTCGACTAGCGGGCGGTCCTACGAGCAGTACTTC. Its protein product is CASSFFSTSGRSYEQYF.

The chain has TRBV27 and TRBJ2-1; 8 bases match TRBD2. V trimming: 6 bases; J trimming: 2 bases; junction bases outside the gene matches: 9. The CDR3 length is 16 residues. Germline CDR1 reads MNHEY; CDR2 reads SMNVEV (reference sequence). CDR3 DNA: TGTGCCAGCAGGATCACACAACTAGCGGCCTACAATGAGCAGTTCTTC. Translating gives CASRITQLAAYNEQFF.

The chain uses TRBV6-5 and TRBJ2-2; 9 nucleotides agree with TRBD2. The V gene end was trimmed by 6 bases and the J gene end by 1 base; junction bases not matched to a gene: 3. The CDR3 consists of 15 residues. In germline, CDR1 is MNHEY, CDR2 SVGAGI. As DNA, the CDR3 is TGTGCCAGCAGGAGTAGCGGGAGGAACACCGGGGAGCTGTTTTTT. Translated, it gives CASRSSGRNTGELFF.

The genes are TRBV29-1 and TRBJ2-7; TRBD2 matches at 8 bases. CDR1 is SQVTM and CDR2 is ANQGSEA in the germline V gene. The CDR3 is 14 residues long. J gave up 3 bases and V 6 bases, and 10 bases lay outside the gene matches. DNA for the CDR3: TGCAGCGTAGCTAGCGGGCGTACATTCTACGAGCAGTACTTC. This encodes CSVASGRTFYEQYF.

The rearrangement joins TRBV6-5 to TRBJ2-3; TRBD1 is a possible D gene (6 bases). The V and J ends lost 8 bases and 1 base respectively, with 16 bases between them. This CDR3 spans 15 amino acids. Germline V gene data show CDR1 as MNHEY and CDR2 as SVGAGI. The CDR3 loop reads CASGYRDGGTDTQYF. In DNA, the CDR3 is TGTGCCAGCGGCTACAGGGACGGGGGCACAGATACGCAGTATTTT.

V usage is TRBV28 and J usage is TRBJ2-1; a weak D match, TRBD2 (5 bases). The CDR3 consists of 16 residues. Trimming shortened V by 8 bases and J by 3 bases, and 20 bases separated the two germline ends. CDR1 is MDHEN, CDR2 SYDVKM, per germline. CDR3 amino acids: CASGPYDPGNYNEQFF. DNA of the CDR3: TGTGCCAGCGGACCCTACGACCCCGGGAACTACAATGAGCAGTTCTTC.

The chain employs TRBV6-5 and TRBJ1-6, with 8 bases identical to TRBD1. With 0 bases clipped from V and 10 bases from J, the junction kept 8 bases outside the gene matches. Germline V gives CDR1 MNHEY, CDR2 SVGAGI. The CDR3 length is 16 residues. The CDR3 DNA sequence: TGTGCCAGCAGTTACTCGAACCAGGGGGCGCGATCACCCCTCCACTTT. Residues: CASSYSNQGARSPLHF.

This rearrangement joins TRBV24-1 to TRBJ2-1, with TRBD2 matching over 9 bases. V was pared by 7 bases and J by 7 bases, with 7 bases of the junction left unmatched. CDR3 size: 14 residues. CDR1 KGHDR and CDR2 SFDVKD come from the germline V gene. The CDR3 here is CATRQREVGNEQFF. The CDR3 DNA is TGTGCCACCAGGCAGCGGGAGGTTGGAAATGAGCAGTTCTTC.

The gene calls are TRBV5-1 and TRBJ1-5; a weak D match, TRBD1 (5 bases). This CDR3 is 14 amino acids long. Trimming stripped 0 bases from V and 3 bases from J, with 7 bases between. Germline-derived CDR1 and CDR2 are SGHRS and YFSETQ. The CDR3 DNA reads TGCGCCAGCAGCTTGGCAGGGATCAATCAGCCCCAGCATTTT. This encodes CASSLAGINQPQHF.

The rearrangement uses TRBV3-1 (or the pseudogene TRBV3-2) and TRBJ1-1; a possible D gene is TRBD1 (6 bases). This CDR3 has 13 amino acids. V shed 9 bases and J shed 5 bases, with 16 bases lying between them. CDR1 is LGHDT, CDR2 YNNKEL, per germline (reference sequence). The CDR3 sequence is CASRGGASTEAFF. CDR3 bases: TGTGCCAGTAGAGGGGGGGCGAGTACTGAAGCTTTCTTT.

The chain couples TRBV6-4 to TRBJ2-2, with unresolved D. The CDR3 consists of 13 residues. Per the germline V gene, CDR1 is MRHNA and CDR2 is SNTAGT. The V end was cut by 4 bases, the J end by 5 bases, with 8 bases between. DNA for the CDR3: TGTGCCAGCAGTGGACTCACGACCGGGGAGCTGTTTTTT. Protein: CASSGLTTGELFF.

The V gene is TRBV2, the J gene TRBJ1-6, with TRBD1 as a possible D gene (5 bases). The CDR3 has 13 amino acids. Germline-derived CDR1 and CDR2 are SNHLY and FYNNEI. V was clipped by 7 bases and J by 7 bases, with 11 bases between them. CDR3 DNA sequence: TGTGCCAGCAAGCAGGGTAGGAATTCACCCCTCCACTTT. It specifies CASKQGRNSPLHF.

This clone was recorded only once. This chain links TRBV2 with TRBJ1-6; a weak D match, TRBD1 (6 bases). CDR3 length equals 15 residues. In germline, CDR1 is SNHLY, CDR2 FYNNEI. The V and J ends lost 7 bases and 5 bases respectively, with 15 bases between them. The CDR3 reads CASKRGGWDNSPLHF. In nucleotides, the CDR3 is TGTGCCAGCAAAAGGGGGGGTTGGGATAATTCACCCCTCCACTTT.

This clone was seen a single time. CDR3 protein: CAITSLADTQYF. CDR3 coding DNA: TGTGCCATAACTAGCCTGGCAGATACGCAGTATTTT. V usage is TRBV28 and J usage is TRBJ2-3; possibly TRBD2 for D (6 bases). The ends were cut back, 10 bases at V and 4 bases at J, with 12 bases in the middle. Germline loops: CDR1 MDHEN, CDR2 SYDVKM. The CDR3 extends over 12 amino acids.

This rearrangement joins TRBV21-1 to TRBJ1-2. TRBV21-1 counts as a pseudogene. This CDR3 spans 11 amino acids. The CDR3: CASSTRWGYTF. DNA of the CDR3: TGTGCCAGCAGCACGCGGTGGGGCTACACCTTC.